This T cell receptor (beta chain) derives from a study of shared clonotypes between healthy human individuals. General observations from the study: A handful of donors had about 5% of their naive CD4 clonotypes in common.

As to this clone: Its target is unknown.

Generated by immunoSEQ multiplex PCR, the TCRdb table keeps only in-frame clones and is missing some. The repertoire holds 2.3 million or so clones, with approximately 95% as singletons. This CDR3 is 15 amino acids long. Per germline, CDR1 SGHVS and CDR2 FNYEAQ. Trimming at V came to 4 bases and at J to 4 bases, leaving 3 bases not matched to a gene. The chain is built from TRBV7-6 and TRBJ2-2, with TRBD1 matching 10 bases. Sequenced: naive CD4+ T cells from PBMCs. The subset: CD45RA+ positively selected. This receptor was taken from a man aged 18 to 30 in good health. Some clones in this sample may be carry-over from other donors' samples. CDR3 protein: CASSYRDRGTGELFF. CDR3 nucleotides: TGTGCCAGCAGCTACCGGGACAGGGGCACCGGGGAGCTGTTTTTT.